The T cell receptor beta chain under discussion was sequenced for a study of cytotoxic CD8 clonotypes in ibrutinib-treated CLL. This clone has only a few counts. This table comes from immunoSEQ multiplex PCR, and its TCRdb copy is limited to in-frame clones, with some not included. This sample has 150,000 to 200,000 clones, with about 88% found just once. Cryopreserved PBMCs supplied approximately 1.9 micrograms of genomic DNA for TCR beta libraries. Trimming at V came to 1 base and at J to 9 bases, leaving 7 bases not matched to a gene. CDR3 length: 15 amino acids. Germline V gene sequence: CDR1 LNHDA, CDR2 SQIVND (reference sequence).

The chain recombines TRBV19 with TRBJ2-1, with 9 bases aligning to TRBD1. This receptor was identified in a human donor with chronic lymphocytic leukemia. The specimen comprised PBMCs, sampled at disease progression, from a patient treated with ibrutinib. CDR3 residues: CASSIAHRGPAEQFF. The DNA for the CDR3 is TGTGCCAGTAGTATAGCCCACAGGGGGCCGGCTGAGCAGTTCTTC.